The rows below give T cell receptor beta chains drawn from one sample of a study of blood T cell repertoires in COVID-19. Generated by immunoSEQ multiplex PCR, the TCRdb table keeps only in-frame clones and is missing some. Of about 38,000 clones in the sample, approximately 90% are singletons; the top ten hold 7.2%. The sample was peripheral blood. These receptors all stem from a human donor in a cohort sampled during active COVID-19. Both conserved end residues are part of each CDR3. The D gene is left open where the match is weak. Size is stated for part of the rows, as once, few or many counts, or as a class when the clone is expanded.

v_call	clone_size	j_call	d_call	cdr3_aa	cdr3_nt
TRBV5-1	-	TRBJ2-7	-	CASSYGQRGYEQYF	TGCGCCAGCAGCTATGGACAGCGAGGCTACGAGCAGTACTTC
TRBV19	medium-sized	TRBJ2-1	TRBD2	CASSTLLTSHNEQFF	TGTGCCAGTAGTACCCTATTGACTAGCCATAATGAGCAGTTCTTC
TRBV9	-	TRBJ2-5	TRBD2	CASSVGTSDQETQYF	TGTGCCAGCAGCGTGGGGACTAGCGATCAAGAGACCCAGTACTTC
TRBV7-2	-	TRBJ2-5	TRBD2	CASSFPSGGVETQYF	TGTGCCAGCAGCTTTCCTAGCGGGGGTGTCGAGACCCAGTACTTC
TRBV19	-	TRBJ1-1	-	CASSIDDRTFAFF	TGTGCCAGTAGTATAGATGACAGGACATTCGCTTTCTTT
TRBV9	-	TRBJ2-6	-	CASSARGISGANVLTF	TGTGCCAGCAGCGCTAGGGGAATCTCTGGGGCCAACGTCCTGACTTTC
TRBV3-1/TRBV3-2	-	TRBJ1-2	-	CASSQVANGYTF	TGTGCCAGCAGCCAAGTCGCGAATGGCTACACCTTC
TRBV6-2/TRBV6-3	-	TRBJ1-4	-	CASSSTGMGEKLFF	TGTGCCAGCAGCTCCACAGGGATGGGGGAAAAACTGTTTTTT
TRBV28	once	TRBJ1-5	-	CASSRQSGGNQPQHF	TGTGCCAGCAGTCGTCAATCAGGTGGCAATCAGCCCCAGCATTTT
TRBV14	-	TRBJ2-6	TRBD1	CASSPTDRVYSGANVLTF	TGTGCCAGCAGCCCAACGGACAGGGTCTACTCTGGGGCCAACGTCCTGACTTTC